This T cell receptor beta chain was sequenced in a study of blood T cell repertoires in COVID-19 (TCRdb year 2020). In the study overall: Collaborator samples came from the United States, Italy and Spain and covered acute and convalescent phases of COVID-19. Where available, HLA class I and class II types were obtained from metadata supplied by the sample provider rather than from assay-based typing. Sample metadata almost always included a de-identified subject ID, COVID-19 status, age in years and sex. A freely available public database, intended as a resource for researchers studying the immune response to SARS-CoV-2, is where the repertoires were released. Deeply sampled blood TCRbeta repertoires from subjects exposed to, actively infected with, or recovered from COVID-19 were included in the dataset. The prospective study material was composed of cDNA or gDNA derived from T cells, B-cell-depleted T cells, or PBMCs. Samples came from the ongoing ImmuneRACE study (first 160 participants) plus 1,254 subjects from 6 global collaborators.

Participants in the prospective study were enrolled through a virtual design, were aged about 18 to 90 years, and lived in approximately 24 United States geographic areas. To assign participants to cohorts, the prospective study relied on clinical history that participants themselves reported in a screening survey and a study questionnaire. Recovered participants in ImmuneRACE Cohort 3 were defined by two consecutive negative NP/OP PCR tests, clearance by a healthcare professional, or resolution of symptoms. In the prospective study, mobile phlebotomists collected whole blood, serum and a nasopharyngeal or oropharyngeal swab from each participant. Additional blood draws and questionnaires over an approximately two-month period could optionally be provided by prospective study participants. Before DNA extraction, prospective study blood samples were shipped either frozen or at room temperature.

TCRbeta CDR3 regions were amplified from genomic DNA using the immunoSEQ Assay, a bias-controlled multiplex PCR. Processing in the source paper ran as follows. Within the assay, amplification of reference gene primers was used to estimate how many nucleated cells each sample contained. Sequence reads were collapsed and filtered to measure the absolute abundance of every unique TCRbeta CDR3 rearrangement. Productive Simpson clonality was computed per sample as the square root of Simpson's diversity index over productive rearrangements. The table was pulled from immuneACCESS by TCRdb, which kept in-frame rearrangements only. Such tables lose some clones; where checked, under half of the loss comes from unresolved V genes, and the rest has no known cause. V and J calls and clone size are as listed in that table; D and trimming were resolved from the DNA. The sample contains under 300,000 clones, 70% to 90% of them found a single time. Around 1.8% of the sample is held by the ten biggest clonotypes.

On this clone: This clone's antigen is unknown. No base quality information exists; no much larger clone differs at one position.

The CDR3 spans 15 residues, from the cysteine through the phenylalanine. Left in the record is the CDR3 DNA by itself, 45 bases read in frame from the first base. V gives up 7 bases and J gives up 6 bases, and the segment between their germline ends measures 16 bases. CDR1 and CDR2, per the germline V gene, are SGHAT and FQNNGV. Points the paper makes about the study in general: The quantity of clinical and demographic metadata differed by source and by participant and was supplied without curation.

Sequencing was carried out using PBMCs or T cells enriched from blood (not recorded which). The sequence is built from TRBV11-2 and TRBJ1-6; the D gene remains uncertain. This TCR derives from a woman aged 50 to 65 who had recovered from COVID-19. The DNA sequence is given as TGTGCCAGCAACTTGCAACTGACGGGTAATTCACCCCTCCACTTT. This translates into CASNLQLTGNSPLHF. The CDR3, completed at both ends by the reference TRBV11-2 and TRBJ1-6 genes, gives the full variable domain EAGVAQSPRYKIIEKRQSVAFWCNPISGHATLYWYQQILGQGPKLLIQFQNNGVVDDSQLPKDRFSAERLKGVDSTLKIQPAKLEDSAVYLCASNLQLTGNSPLHFGNGTRLTVT.